The rows below give T cell receptor beta chains drawn from one sample of a study of T cells in Graves' hyperthyroidism and ophthalmopathy. TCRdb re-analysed the multiplex PCR reads in MiXCR, keeping a single row per CDR3 protein. Here the sample spans approximately 700,000 distinct CDR3 sequences, approximately 42% being singletons. Sequencing used peripheral blood or thyroid tissue (not recorded which). Every receptor here comes from an adult man with Graves' disease, either hyperthyroidism or ophthalmopathy (not recorded which). Each CDR3 is given with its conserved first and last residue. A D gene is named only where the DNA matches it firmly. The size of a clone is reported for some rows only, either as once, few or many, or as a class for expanded clones.

size: -; J: TRBJ1-1; V: TRBV7-9; D: -; CDR3: CAGRASGADTEAFF; DNA: TGTGCCGGCAGGGCCAGCGGGGCTGACACTGAAGCTTTCTTT
size: -; J: TRBJ2-2; V: TRBV15; D: TRBD1; CDR3: CATSSLGQLGGELFF; DNA: TGTGCCACCAGCAGCCTGGGACAGCTCGGCGGGGAGCTGTTTTTT
size: -; J: TRBJ1-6; V: TRBV20-1; D: -; CDR3: CSVRGGPGINNSPLHF; DNA: TGCAGTGTGCGGGGGGGGCCGGGGATAAATAATTCACCCCTCCACTTT
size: many; J: TRBJ1-4; V: TRBV20-1; D: -; CDR3: CSARERTDEKLFF; DNA: TGCAGTGCTAGAGAAAGGACCGATGAAAAACTGTTTTTT
size: few; J: TRBJ1-5; V: TRBV28; D: -; CDR3: CASRESGSYSNQPQHF; DNA: TGTGCCAGCAGGGAATCGGGGAGTTATAGCAATCAGCCCCAGCATTTT
size: few; J: TRBJ1-5; V: TRBV12-3/TRBV12-4; D: TRBD1; CDR3: CASSLGHWTGESQPQHF; DNA: TGTGCCAGCAGTTTAGGTCACTGGACAGGGGAATCTCAGCCCCAGCATTTT
size: -; J: TRBJ2-5; V: TRBV7-9; D: -; CDR3: CASSMGPLKDQYF; DNA: TGTGCCAGCAGCATGGGACCCCTTAAAGACCAGTACTTC
size: -; J: TRBJ2-7; V: TRBV7-9; D: -; CDR3: CASSRTGTSYEQYF; DNA: TGTGCCAGCAGCCGAACAGGGACCTCCTACGAGCAGTACTTC
size: few; J: TRBJ2-7; V: TRBV2; D: TRBD2; CDR3: CASSEKTSGNTF; DNA: TGTGCCAGCAGTGAAAAAACTAGCGGGAACACGTTC
size: many; J: TRBJ1-2; V: TRBV20-1; D: TRBD1; CDR3: CSARDPGQGDGYTF; DNA: TGCAGTGCTAGAGATCCGGGACAGGGGGATGGCTACACCTTC
size: -; J: TRBJ1-4; V: TRBV7-9; D: TRBD1; CDR3: CASSWGTGRLNEKLFF; DNA: TGTGCCAGCAGCTGGGGGACAGGGAGGCTCAATGAAAAACTGTTTTTT
size: many; J: TRBJ2-5; V: TRBV7-8; D: TRBD2; CDR3: CASSRLAGEGAQYF; DNA: TGTGCCAGCAGTCGACTAGCGGGAGAAGGGGCCCAGTACTTC
size: -; J: TRBJ2-3; V: TRBV7-7; D: -; CDR3: CASSSGVADTQYF; DNA: TGTGCTAGCAGCTCAGGGGTGGCAGATACGCAGTATTTT
size: -; J: TRBJ1-4; V: TRBV10-2; D: TRBD1; CDR3: CASRGGTGGLNEKLFF; DNA: TGCGCCAGCAGGGGTGGGACAGGGGGGCTTAATGAAAAACTGTTTTTT
size: many; J: TRBJ1-2; V: TRBV20-1; D: -; CDR3: CSARAPGYYGYTF; DNA: TGCAGTGCTAGAGCCCCAGGTTACTATGGCTACACCTTC
size: -; J: TRBJ1-1; V: TRBV7-9; D: TRBD1; CDR3: CASSSTGTGGHTEAFF; DNA: TGTGCCAGCAGCTCGACCGGGACAGGGGGACACACTGAAGCTTTCTTT
size: few; J: TRBJ2-7; V: TRBV5-6; D: -; CDR3: CASSSPGVYEQYF; DNA: TGTGCCAGCAGCTCACCAGGGGTGTACGAGCAGTACTTC
size: -; J: TRBJ1-1; V: TRBV10-2; D: -; CDR3: CASSYDSYTEAFF; DNA: TGCGCCAGCAGCTACGACAGTTACACTGAAGCTTTCTTT
size: -; J: TRBJ2-5; V: TRBV7-2; D: TRBD2; CDR3: CASSLRLAGDQETQYF; DNA: TGTGCCAGCAGCTTACGACTAGCGGGGGATCAAGAGACCCAGTACTTC
size: -; J: TRBJ2-7; V: TRBV24-1; D: -; CDR3: CATSGAGVVDEQYF; DNA: TGTGCCACCAGTGGGGCAGGGGTGGTCGACGAGCAGTACTTC
size: -; J: TRBJ2-2; V: TRBV29-1; D: -; CDR3: CSVSAGGELFF; DNA: TGCAGCGTGTCGGCAGGAGGGGAGCTGTTTTTT
size: -; J: TRBJ1-6; V: TRBV2; D: TRBD1; CDR3: CASSKTGASSPLHF; DNA: TGTGCCAGCAGTAAAACAGGGGCCAGTTCACCCCTCCACTTT
size: many; J: TRBJ1-5; V: TRBV24-1; D: TRBD1; CDR3: CATSDPRQGSNQPQHF; DNA: TGTGCCACCAGTGATCCTCGACAGGGAAGCAATCAGCCCCAGCATTTT
size: -; J: TRBJ1-1; V: TRBV19; D: TRBD1; CDR3: CASSLGTGGIGTEAFF; DNA: TGTGCCAGTAGTCTGGGGACAGGGGGCATCGGCACTGAAGCTTTCTTT
size: -; J: TRBJ1-4; V: TRBV12-3/TRBV12-4; D: -; CDR3: CASSIPPDYEKLFF; DNA: TGTGCCAGCAGTATCCCCCCGGACTATGAAAAACTGTTTTTT
size: -; J: TRBJ1-6; V: TRBV10-3; D: TRBD1; CDR3: CAISGGQGANSPLHF; DNA: TGTGCCATCAGTGGTGGACAGGGGGCTAATTCACCCCTCCACTTT
size: -; J: TRBJ1-6; V: TRBV5-8; D: TRBD1; CDR3: CASSSGQENSPLHF; DNA: TGTGCCAGCAGCTCGGGACAGGAGAATTCACCCCTCCACTTT
size: -; J: TRBJ1-2; V: TRBV10-3; D: -; CDR3: CASSQAEQGLYGYTF; DNA: TGTGCCAGCAGTCAAGCGGAGCAGGGCCTCTATGGCTACACCTTC
size: -; J: TRBJ2-5; V: TRBV7-3; D: -; CDR3: CASSLEPVQKTQYF; DNA: TGTGCCAGCAGCTTAGAGCCAGTCCAAAAGACCCAGTACTTC
size: -; J: TRBJ1-6; V: TRBV9; D: TRBD1; CDR3: CASRTGADSPLHF; DNA: TGTGCCAGCAGGACAGGGGCCGACTCACCCCTCCACTTT
size: -; J: TRBJ2-5; V: TRBV29-1; D: -; CDR3: CSVELRIQETQYF; DNA: TGCAGCGTTGAACTCCGGATCCAAGAGACCCAGTACTTC